The 18 T cell receptor beta chains given below trace back to one sample, sequenced in a study of CD8+ T cells in alopecia areata. Stated treatment: oral pan-JAK inhibitor, 5-10 mg twice daily. RNA extraction was followed by reverse transcription into cDNA, which acted as the sequencing template. Assay: immunoSEQ multiplex PCR; the TCRdb copy retains only in-frame clones and omits some. This sample has roughly 120,000 clones, with 56% found just once. Material: CD4+ T cells sorted from blood, obtained at week 24, from a patient treated with tofacitinib. These receptors came from a human donor with alopecia areata.

The chain joins TRBV5-6 to TRBJ2-5; D uncertain. The CDR3 is 16 amino acids. Trimming took 5 bases from V and 4 from J, leaving 21 bases between them. Germline V lookup: CDR1 SGHDT, CDR2 YYEEEE. The CDR3 here is CASSLGGTLGGETQYF. The CDR3 coding sequence is TGTGCCAGCAGTCTAGGTGGTACCCTAGGTGGAGAGACCCAGTACTTC.

This clone was found a few times. The chain uses TRBV6-1 and TRBJ1-6; weak D call: TRBD1 (5 bases). This CDR3 contains 16 residues. CDR1 and CDR2 (germline): MNHNS, SASEGT. V lost 1 base and J 1 base, leaving 8 bases between the germline ends. The CDR3 loop reads CASSEDDRSYNSPLHF. In nucleotides, the CDR3 is TGTGCCAGCAGTGAAGATGACAGATCCTATAATTCACCCCTCCACTTT.

J is TRBJ2-6 and V is TRBV27, with 7 bases aligning to TRBD1. Germline V gene lookup returns CDR1 MNHEY and CDR2 SMNVEV (reference sequence). The CDR3 extends over 15 amino acids. Trimming cost V 5 bases and J 2 bases; bases outside gene matches: 3. The CDR3 DNA sequence: TGTGCCAGCAGTCGAACAGGGGCTGGGGCCAACGTCCTGACTTTC. It encodes CASSRTGAGANVLTF.

This clone was detected ten times or more. The chain uses TRBV7-9 and TRBJ1-2, with TRBD1 matching 7 bases. Germline V gene sequence: CDR1 SEHNR, CDR2 FQNEAQ (reference sequence). The V and J ends lost 5 bases and 7 bases, in that order; junction bases with no gene match: 10. The CDR3 runs 14 residues. In nucleotides, the CDR3 is TGTGCCAGCAGCCCTCAACAGGGGTGGGCTGGCTACACCTTC. It codes for CASSPQQGWAGYTF.

The V call is TRBV7-9, the J call TRBJ1-2; no clear D gene. Trimming removed 1 base at V and 8 bases at J, with 17 bases between. Germline CDR1 reads SEHNR; CDR2 reads FQNEAQ (reference sequence). This CDR3 region has 15 residues. CDR3 DNA: TGTGCCAGCAGCTTAGGGCAGACTTCTATGGAGGGCTACACCTTC. Its translation: CASSLGQTSMEGYTF.

This clone was found a few times. The chain uses TRBV29-1 and TRBJ2-5; 13 bases line up with TRBD2. The CDR3 extends over 14 amino acids. CDR1 and CDR2 (germline): SQVTM, ANQGSEA. Unmatched junction bases numbered 3, after V lost 4 bases and J lost 4 bases. CDR3 loop: CSVGTSGGVETQYF. CDR3 nucleotides: TGCAGCGTTGGGACTAGCGGGGGAGTAGAGACCCAGTACTTC.

The chain carries TRBV19 and TRBJ2-5, with D perhaps TRBD1 or TRBD2 (5 bases each). CDR3 size: 15 residues. In germline, CDR1 is LNHDA, CDR2 SQIVND (reference sequence). V was shortened by 5 bases and J by 4 bases, with 17 bases between the two germline ends. The CDR3 DNA reads as TGTGCCAGTAGTTCCCAAGGGGTCCGGGGAGAGACCCAGTACTTC. This encodes CASSSQGVRGETQYF.

This chain joins TRBV7-2 and TRBJ2-1; weak D call: TRBD2 (5 bases). Trimming stripped 2 bases from V and 0 bases from J, with 11 bases between. Germline values: CDR1 SGHTA, CDR2 FQGNSA. There are 16 residues in the CDR3. The CDR3 loop reads CASSLRRGLSYNEQFF. CDR3 in DNA: TGTGCCAGCAGCTTAAGGCGCGGACTCTCCTACAATGAGCAGTTCTTC.

On this clone itself: This specimen includes other DNA sequences encoding the same CDR3. The rearrangement uses TRBV11-2 and TRBJ2-3; D call uncertain. In germline, CDR1 is SGHAT, CDR2 FQNNGV. The V gene lost 3 bases and the J gene lost 7 bases, with 8 bases spanning the gap. This CDR3 has 12 amino acids. The CDR3 loop is CASSFGRYTQYF. In DNA form, the CDR3 reads TGTGCCAGCAGCTTCGGACGCTATACGCAGTATTTT.

This clone was recorded a few times. The chain carries TRBV29-1 and TRBJ1-1; TRBD1 matches 9 bases. CDR3 length: 14 residues. Trimming removed 4 bases from V and 7 bases from J; junction bases left unmatched: 10. Looked up from germline, CDR1 is SQVTM and CDR2 is ANQGSEA. This chain's CDR3 is CSVAFGTGNVEAFF. As DNA, the CDR3 is TGCAGCGTTGCCTTTGGGACAGGGAATGTTGAAGCTTTCTTT.

The chain has TRBV7-6 and TRBJ1-1, with 7 bases identical to TRBD1. The CDR3 runs 15 residues. Losses at the gene ends were 4 bases for V and 10 bases for J; bases not matched to a gene: 15. CDR1 is SGHVS, CDR2 FNYEAQ, per germline. The CDR3 coding sequence is TGTGCCAGCAGCTCAACGACAGGGACGTCAGGTAGAGCTTTCTTT. Its translation is CASSSTTGTSGRAFF.

V usage is TRBV5-1 and J usage is TRBJ1-6; D ambiguous. The CDR3 is 13 residues long. The germline CDR1 and CDR2 sequences are SGHRS and YFSETQ. Trimming stripped 0 bases from V and 10 bases from J, with 8 bases between. Here the CDR3 reads CASSLAGWSPLHF. The CDR3 bases are TGCGCCAGCAGCTTGGCCGGGTGGTCACCCCTCCACTTT.

The chain carries TRBV29-1 and TRBJ2-5, with TRBD1 matching 7 bases. The CDR3 totals 13 residues. Germline-derived CDR1 and CDR2 are SQVTM and ANQGSEA. V lost 4 bases to trimming and J lost 1 base; unmatched junction nucleotides: 3. The CDR3 region is CSVAGGVQETQYF. DNA for the CDR3: TGCAGCGTTGCAGGGGGTGTCCAAGAGACCCAGTACTTC.

The CDR3 DNA is TGTGCCACCAGCAGCGGGGGGGTTCAGGAGCCCCAGCATTTT. Translating it yields CATSSGGVQEPQHF. V gene TRBV15 combines with J gene TRBJ1-5; tentative D call: TRBD1 (5 bases). The V end was cut by 3 bases, the J end by 8 bases, with 14 bases between. CDR3 length: 14 residues. Germline V gene data show CDR1 as LNHNV and CDR2 as YYDKDF (reference sequence).

The CDR3 DNA reads as TGTGCCAGCAGTGAAAACAGCGAGCAGTTCTTC. Residues: CASSENSEQFF. This sequence joins TRBV25-1 and TRBJ2-1; D remains unclear. The V end was cut by 2 bases, the J end by 10 bases, with 6 bases between. Germline CDR1 reads MGHDK; CDR2 reads SYGVNS. The CDR3 covers 11 residues.

The genes are TRBV7-2 and TRBJ2-3; no definite D call. V was trimmed by 1 base and J by 5 bases, leaving 13 bases between them. There are 15 residues in the CDR3. Per germline, CDR1 SGHTA and CDR2 FQGNSA. CDR3 sequence reads: CASSLGVRLLDTQYF. DNA for the CDR3: TGTGCCAGCAGCTTAGGGGTGAGGCTTCTAGATACGCAGTATTTT.

The CDR3 nucleotides are TGTGCCAGCAGCCTGGGACACGGAAACATTCAGTACTTC. Its translation: CASSLGHGNIQYF. J is TRBJ2-4 and V is TRBV5-4, with D perhaps TRBD1 (6 bases). Between the trimmed V and J ends, which lost 4 bases and 6 bases, there was a span of 11 bases. In germline, CDR1 is SGHNT, CDR2 YYREEE (reference sequence). This CDR3 contains 13 residues.

The rearrangement uses TRBV7-9 and TRBJ1-1; 12 bases are shared with TRBD1. Germline-derived CDR1 and CDR2 are SEHNR and FQNEAQ (reference sequence). The trim removed 1 base at V and 7 bases at J, leaving 4 bases unmatched. This CDR3 region has 15 residues. The CDR3 sequence is CASSLGDRGLDEAFF. DNA for the CDR3: TGTGCCAGCAGCTTAGGGGACAGGGGGCTTGATGAAGCTTTCTTT.